What follows are 8 T cell receptor beta chains derived from one specimen sequenced in a study of T cells in Graves' hyperthyroidism and ophthalmopathy. Authors of the study amplified TCR beta CDR3 regions from RNA transcripts. Researchers ran a first-round RT-PCR on the TCR CDR3 using the HTBI primer set. A single record per CDR3 protein comes from TCRdb applying MiXCR to the multiplex PCR reads. This table holds 650,000 to 850,000 distinct CDR3 sequences, around 19% found once. The material sequenced was blood. The receptors were gathered from a woman aged 45 to 65 with Graves' hyperthyroidism that later progressed to Graves' ophthalmopathy.

The table lists this clonotype with many counts. The chain couples TRBV30 to TRBJ2-2; 8 bases are a match to TRBD1. V was clipped by 1 base and J by 8 bases; unmatched bases: 9. CDR3 length equals 15 residues. The germline CDR1 and CDR2 sequences are GTSNPN and SVGIG (reference sequence). In DNA form, the CDR3 reads TGTGCCTGGAGTGGACAGGGGTCATTGACTGGGGAGCTGTTTTTT. Translation: CAWSGQGSLTGELFF.

V and J are TRBV7-2 and TRBJ2-4, with no clear D. Per germline, CDR1 SGHTA and CDR2 FQGNSA. Trimming removed 2 bases at V and 1 base at J, with 6 bases between. This CDR3 has 14 amino acids. CDR3 nucleotide sequence: TGTGCCAGCAGCTTATTTGACGCCAAAAACATTCAGTACTTC. Its protein is CASSLFDAKNIQYF.

The sample holds many counts of this clonotype. J is TRBJ2-4 and V is TRBV12-3 or TRBV12-4; D not resolved. V lost 5 bases and J 3 bases, leaving 17 bases between the germline ends. CDR3 length equals 16 residues. The CDR3 is CASSPSGGVVKNIQYF. In DNA, the CDR3 is TGTGCCAGCAGTCCCTCCGGTGGGGTAGTCAAAAACATTCAGTACTTC.

The gene calls are TRBV9 and TRBJ1-1; D remains ambiguous. The ends were cut back, 4 bases at V and 10 bases at J, with 11 bases in the middle. The CDR3 runs to 11 residues. Germline CDR1 and CDR2: SGDLS and YYNGEE. The CDR3 nucleotides read TGTGCCAGCAGCTCTGGGGTTGTAGCTTTCTTT. Protein product: CASSSGVVAFF.

This clonotype came up a few times. This chain connects TRBV11-2 to TRBJ1-2; TRBD1 might be the D (5 bases). V was shortened by 3 bases and J by 4 bases, with 9 bases between the two germline ends. The germline V gene has CDR1 SGHAT and CDR2 FQNNGV. There are 13 residues in the CDR3. The CDR3 sequence: CASSFQGTYGYTF. For the CDR3, the DNA is TGTGCCAGCAGCTTTCAGGGAACCTATGGCTACACCTTC.

This clonotype was seen ten or more times. CDR3 sequence (DNA): TGCAGTGTAGGGAATCAGCCCCAGCATTTT. Translating it yields CSVGNQPQHF. The chain has TRBV20-1 and TRBJ1-5; D not certain. Trimming took off 7 bases at V and 4 bases at J, with 5 bases between the two ends. The CDR3 covers 10 residues. Germline V lookup: CDR1 DFQATT, CDR2 SNEGSKA (reference sequence).

This clonotype came up many times. This chain connects TRBV18 to TRBJ1-5, with D perhaps TRBD1 (6 bases). The CDR3 is 13 residues long. The V gene's germline CDR1 is KGHSH and CDR2 LQKENI. Trimming left V 2 bases short and J 7 bases short, with 9 bases between. CDR3 DNA: TGTGCCAGCTCACCAGAGGGGGTACAGCCCCAGCATTTT. As protein: CASSPEGVQPQHF.

This clonotype was seen ten or more times. V is TRBV5-1 and J is TRBJ1-6; maybe TRBD1 (5 bases). Germline V CDR1 and CDR2: SGHRS, YFSETQ. Trimming stripped 0 bases from V and 7 bases from J, with 20 bases between. The length of the CDR3 is 18 residues. The CDR3 loop reads CASSLGRSLDTPNSPLHF. The CDR3 region has the DNA TGCGCCAGCAGCTTGGGCCGAAGTCTGGACACTCCCAATTCACCCCTCCACTTT. The variable domain in full, completed from reference TRBV5-1 and TRBJ1-6, reads KAGVTQTPRYLIKTRGQQVTLSCSPISGHRSVSWYQQTPGQGLQFLFEYFSETQRNKGNFPGRFSGRQFSNSRSEMNVSTLELGDSALYLCASSLGRSLDTPNSPLHFGNGTRLTVT.